These 9 T cell receptor beta chains originate from one sample sequenced in a study of OX40 agonist ivuxolimab in advanced cancers. Sequencing used immunoSEQ multiplex PCR; TCRdb keeps in-frame clones, though not all of them. Altogether about 15,000 clones are present, about 94% being singletons, with the ten largest covering about 20%. The sample was CD4+ or CD8+ T cells sorted from blood, taken in a trial of the OX40 agonist ivuxolimab. The receptors come from an adult with an advanced solid tumor such as melanoma, head and neck, liver or kidney cancer.

V gene TRBV10-2 combines with J gene TRBJ2-7; D might be TRBD2 (5 bases). V was shortened by 8 bases and J by 4 bases, with 15 bases between the two germline ends. Germline CDR1 WSHSY, CDR2 SAAADI. CDR3 length: 13 amino acids. The CDR3 DNA is TGCGCCAGCCGCGGGTATGAGGCGTACGAGCAGTACTTC. This sequence encodes CASRGYEAYEQYF.

This rearrangement joins TRBV19 to TRBJ2-7, with 8 bases fitting TRBD1. Looked up from germline, CDR1 is LNHDA and CDR2 is SQIVND (reference sequence). Trimming took 3 bases from V and 4 from J; bases not matched to a gene: 2. CDR3 length: 13 amino acids. The CDR3 sequence is CASSIRDRYEQYF. DNA of the CDR3: TGTGCCAGTAGTATTCGGGACAGGTACGAGCAGTACTTC.

The rearrangement uses TRBV7-9 and TRBJ1-1; D is undetermined. The CDR3 loop spans 16 amino acids. Looked up from germline, CDR1 is SEHNR and CDR2 is FQNEAQ (reference sequence). Trimming removed 4 bases at V and 4 bases at J, with 19 bases between. The CDR3 DNA reads as TGTGCCAGCAGCTCAGCCTCGGAGGGAGTGTTCACTGAAGCTTTCTTT. Protein sequence: CASSSASEGVFTEAFF.

The chain is built from TRBV4-1 and TRBJ1-3; TRBD1 matches 8 bases. Per the germline V gene, CDR1 is MGHRA and CDR2 is YSYEKL. The CDR3 sequence is 15 residues long. V gave up 2 bases and J gave up 3 bases; unmatched junction bases: 3. CDR3 nucleotide sequence: TGCGCCAGCAGCCAATTTGGACAGGGTGGAAACACCATATATTTT. It specifies CASSQFGQGGNTIYF.

J is TRBJ2-1 and V is TRBV2; D assignment may be TRBD1 or TRBD2 (6 bases each). CDR3 length: 17 amino acids. CDR1 is SNHLY and CDR2 is FYNNEI in the germline V gene. Trimming removed 1 base at V and 1 base at J, with 14 bases between. Here the CDR3 reads CASSEEGGQGSYNEQFF. CDR3 sequence (DNA): TGTGCCAGCAGTGAAGAAGGAGGGCAGGGGTCCTACAATGAGCAGTTCTTC.

V and J are TRBV7-9 and TRBJ2-1; 7 nucleotides line up with TRBD1. The germline V gene has CDR1 SEHNR and CDR2 FQNEAQ (reference sequence). Trimming took 5 bases from V and 4 from J; bases not matched to a gene: 5. The CDR3 loop spans 14 amino acids. CDR3: CASSPGTAYNEQFF. In DNA form, the CDR3 reads TGTGCCAGCAGCCCCGGGACAGCATACAATGAGCAGTTCTTC.

The chain links TRBV7-9 to TRBJ2-5, with D perhaps TRBD1 (5 bases). The ends were cut back, 8 bases at V and 5 bases at J, with 18 bases in the middle. Germline CDR1 and CDR2: SEHNR and FQNEAQ (reference sequence). The CDR3 has 14 amino acids. CDR3 in DNA: TGTGCCAGCGGCGACTCCAGGGTCCAGGAGACCCAGTACTTC. This encodes CASGDSRVQETQYF.

The rearrangement uses TRBV14 and TRBJ2-3; maybe TRBD1 (6 bases). The CDR3 contains 18 residues. V was cut by 3 bases and J by 1 base, with 20 bases left in between. The V gene's germline CDR1 is SGHDN and CDR2 FVKESK. The CDR3 loop reads CASSHGSPDSLGTDTQYF. The DNA of the CDR3 is TGTGCCAGCAGCCACGGATCTCCGGACAGCTTGGGCACAGATACGCAGTATTTT. The variable domain in full, with the rest retrieved from reference TRBV14 and TRBJ2-3, is EAGVTQFPSHSVIEKGQTVTLRCDPISGHDNLYWYRRVMGKEIKFLLHFVKESKQDESGMPNNRFLAERTGGTYSTLKVQPAELEDSGVYFCASSHGSPDSLGTDTQYFGPGTRLTVL.

V gene TRBV27 combines with J gene TRBJ2-7; 8 bases map to TRBD2. The CDR3 has 15 amino acids. V lost 4 bases to trimming and J lost 3 bases; unmatched junction nucleotides: 8. The germline V gene has CDR1 MNHEY and CDR2 SMNVEV (reference sequence). The chain's CDR3 is CASSYGTSGFYEQYF. DNA for the CDR3: TGTGCCAGCAGTTATGGAACTAGCGGCTTCTACGAGCAGTACTTC.